Listed below are T cell receptor beta chains from one sample, sequenced in a study of T cell changes during pregnancy in multiple sclerosis. Assay used: immunoSEQ multiplex PCR; TCRdb lists only in-frame clones, some missing. The sample holds about 60,000 clones, over 90% seen once. The specimen comprised peripheral blood, sampled in the first trimester of pregnancy. The origin of the receptors is a female donor with multiple sclerosis, enrolled in a pregnancy study. CDR3s include the opening cysteine and the closing phenylalanine or tryptophan. The D gene is left open where the match is weak. Part of the rows lack a size; the others show once, few, many or a class for expanded clones.

clone_size j_call d_call v_call cdr3_nt cdr3_aa
. TRBJ1-5 . TRBV6-1 TGTGCCAGCAGTGACCGGTTAGCTAGAGGTCAGCCCCAGCATTTT CASSDRLARGQPQHF
once TRBJ1-5 . TRBV2 TGTGCCAGCAGTCCCCAGGACACCAAGTTCAATCAGCCCCAGCATTTT CASSPQDTKFNQPQHF
. TRBJ1-6 TRBD1 TRBV5-6 TGTGCCAGCAGCTTAGGGACAGCTCCCCTCCACTTT CASSLGTAPLHF
. TRBJ2-5 . TRBV7-2 TGTGCCAGCAGCCCCCCCAGGGGTCTCAGGGAGACCCAGTACTTC CASSPPRGLRETQYF
. TRBJ2-3 TRBD2 TRBV7-2 TGTGCCACCACCTTAAGCGGGGCTAGCACAGATACGCAGTATTTT CATTLSGASTDTQYF
. TRBJ2-7 TRBD2 TRBV11-2 TGTGCCAGCAGCTTTACGACTAGCGGGGGTTACGAGCAGTACTTC CASSFTTSGGYEQYF
. TRBJ1-1 . TRBV6-6 TGTGCCAGCACCCGCCAGGAGAACACTGAAGCTTTCTTT CASTRQENTEAFF
. TRBJ1-6 . TRBV30 TGTGCCTTTGTCCGGGGAACCTATAATTCACCCCTCCACTTT CAFVRGTYNSPLHF
. TRBJ2-7 . TRBV7-6 TGTGCCAGCAGCTTAGAGGACTCCTACGAGCAGTACTTC CASSLEDSYEQYF
once TRBJ2-7 . TRBV7-2 TGTGCCAGCAGCTTACAGGGATCCGAAAGGGGGGAGCAGTACTTC CASSLQGSERGEQYF
. TRBJ2-6 . TRBV9 TGTGCCAGCAGCGTAGGAGCGGTCTCTGGGGCCAACGTCCTGACTTTC CASSVGAVSGANVLTF
. TRBJ2-7 TRBD2 TRBV6-5 TGTGCCAGCGCGGGACTAGCGGCCTACGAGCAGTACTTC CASAGLAAYEQYF
. TRBJ1-5 . TRBV6-5 TGTGCCAGCAGTTACGGACAGAACAATCAGCCCCAGCATTTT CASSYGQNNQPQHF
. TRBJ1-2 . TRBV12-5 TGTGCTAGTGGTTTGGTACTGAACAGCTATGGCTACACCTTC CASGLVLNSYGYTF
. TRBJ2-7 . TRBV11-3 TGTGCCAGCAGCTTAGGTCCCTTCTACGAGCAGTACTTC CASSLGPFYEQYF
once TRBJ1-5 . TRBV18 TGTGCCAGCTCACCCGTAGGGGCTGGACCCCAGCATTTT CASSPVGAGPQHF
. TRBJ2-3 . TRBV19 TGTGCCAGTAGTATAGACCAGGGTAGCAGAGATACGCAGTATTTT CASSIDQGSRDTQYF
. TRBJ1-1 . TRBV6-5 TGTGCCAGCAGTTACTCGTTTGGGGGGTGGACTGAAGCTTTCTTT CASSYSFGGWTEAFF
. TRBJ1-1 . TRBV15 TGTGCCACCAGCAGAGATCGGGGCAGGGAGGATCGAGCTTTCTTT CATSRDRGREDRAFF
once TRBJ2-1 . TRBV7-8 TGTGCCAGCAGCTTTAGACAGGGCGGGGATCTCCTGCGGAATGAGCAGTTCTTC CASSFRQGGDLLRNEQFF
once TRBJ2-7 TRBD2 TRBV7-2 TGTGCCAGCAGCTTAGGGACTAGCGCCCCGAGGATGAACTTC CASSLGTSAPRMNF
. TRBJ1-3 . TRBV7-2 TGTGCCAGCAGCTTTTGGACAGCCTCTGGAAACACCATATATTTT CASSFWTASGNTIYF
. TRBJ2-7 . TRBV4-2 TGTGCCAGCAGCCCCGGCTACGAGCAGTACTTC CASSPGYEQYF
once TRBJ1-5 . TRBV7-9 TGTGCCAGCAGCCCCTTTTCGGGCAATCAGCCCCAGCATTTT CASSPFSGNQPQHF
. TRBJ1-4 . TRBV2 TGTGCCAGCAGTGAAGGCATCGGGGGGTATGAAAAACTGTTTTTT CASSEGIGGYEKLFF
. TRBJ1-4 . TRBV5-6 TGTGCCAGCAGCCGGACAGAAAATGAAAAACTGTTTTTT CASSRTENEKLFF
. TRBJ2-1 TRBD2 TRBV9 TGTGCCAGCAGCCCAGGCGGGAGGGTCTCCTACAATGAGCAGTTCTTC CASSPGGRVSYNEQFF
. TRBJ2-2 . TRBV27 TGTGCCAGCAGTTTATCGAGGTTGAACGGGGAGCTGTTTTTT CASSLSRLNGELFF
. TRBJ2-5 TRBD2 TRBV19 TGTGCCAGTAGTATAGTGAGCGGGGGGGCGAAGACCCAGTACTTC CASSIVSGGAKTQYF
. TRBJ2-3 . TRBV4-3 TGCGCCAGCAGCCAAGAAGGCCCTGGGGGGGGGCGGCTAGCCCCAGATACGCAGTATTTT CASSQEGPGGGRLAPDTQYF
. TRBJ2-7 . TRBV30 TGTGCCTGGGCCCCGGGACACCACTACGAGCAGTACTTC CAWAPGHHYEQYF
. TRBJ1-6 TRBD1 TRBV7-2 TGTGCCAGCACCCCGACAGGGACCTTTAGGTCCCTCCACTTT CASTPTGTFRSLHF
. TRBJ2-5 . TRBV7-9 TGTGCCAGCAGCGTCTCGGGTAGCGCGGAGACCCAGTACTTC CASSVSGSAETQYF
. TRBJ2-7 TRBD1 TRBV2 TGTGCCAGCGAAGAGGGACAGGCCGGCGAGCAGTACTTC CASEEGQAGEQYF
. TRBJ2-3 . TRBV5-4 TGTGCCAGCAGCTTGAAGGTTAACGGGGAGTCAGATACGCAGTATTTT CASSLKVNGESDTQYF
. TRBJ2-7 TRBD1 TRBV7-9 TGTGCCAGCAGCGACGGGACAGGGGGAGCAAGCCCCTACGAGCAGTACTTC CASSDGTGGASPYEQYF
. TRBJ1-5 TRBD1 TRBV27 TGTGCCAGCAGTGCCCGGGACAGGGCTAGTCAGCCCCAGCATTTT CASSARDRASQPQHF
. TRBJ2-7 . TRBV5-6 TGTGCCAGCAGCTGGTTCAGGGCGAACGAGCAGTACTTC CASSWFRANEQYF
. TRBJ1-5 TRBD1 TRBV7-9 TGTGCCAGCAGCTTAGCCGGGACAGCCAATCAGCCCCAGCATTTT CASSLAGTANQPQHF
. TRBJ2-3 . TRBV27 TGTGCCAGCAGTTTTGGGGGGGGGCGAGATACGCAGTATTTT CASSFGGGRDTQYF
. TRBJ2-2 . TRBV10-3 TGTGCCATCAGTTACAGTCGCACCGGGGAGCTGTTTTTT CAISYSRTGELFF